Sequencing of this TCR beta chain was carried out in a study of blood T cell repertoires in COVID-19. In the source study's methods: Quantification of nucleated cells was approximated via reference gene primer amplification. Generated by immunoSEQ multiplex PCR, the TCRdb table keeps only in-frame clones and is missing some. The V and J calls and clone size are taken from that table; D and trimming were inferred from the DNA. The sample yields roughly 260,000 clones, about nine tenths seen once. The CDR3 is made up of 16 amino acids. The V gene's germline CDR1 is SGHAT and CDR2 FQNNGV. V dropped 4 bases and J dropped 4 bases, with 19 bases sitting between them. Researchers sorted participants into cohorts using their self-reported clinical history.

Material for sequencing was PBMCs or T cells enriched from blood (not recorded which). V gene TRBV11-2 combines with J gene TRBJ2-5, with D possibly TRBD2 on 6 matching bases. The TCR originated in a human donor in a cohort exposed to, infected with or recovered from COVID-19 (not recorded which). The donor label of this sample is uncertain. The CDR3 DNA sequence: TGTGCCAGCAGCTCCCGGGACTCCATATGGGGAGAGACCCAGTACTTC. Translation gives CASSSRDSIWGETQYF.